These 10 T cell receptor beta chains were sequenced from one sample in a study of T cell repertoires and leukemia-associated antigens. Their antigens remain unidentified. Via MiXCR, TCRdb re-called the 5' RACE reads, giving one row per CDR3 protein. The profile shows around 12,000 distinct CDR3 sequences, approximately 43% of them singletons. The sample consisted of CD3+ T cells sorted from blood and cultured. The receptor set was obtained from a female donor in good health.

CDR3: CSVKKAGEVDEQYF. The DNA for the CDR3 is TGCAGTGTCAAGAAGGCGGGAGAGGTCGACGAGCAGTACTTC. J is TRBJ2-7 and V is TRBV20-1; TRBD2 aligns across 7 bases. Germline assignment: CDR1 DFQATT and CDR2 SNEGSKA (reference sequence). V trimming: 7 bases; J trimming: 5 bases; junction bases outside the gene matches: 14. There are 14 residues in the CDR3.

J is TRBJ2-7 and V is TRBV5-1, with D maybe TRBD2 (6 bases). V shed 5 bases and J shed 2 bases, with 20 bases lying between them. The CDR3 is 16 amino acids. The V gene's germline CDR1 is SGHRS and CDR2 YFSETQ. The CDR3 spells CASRSLTSGNPYEQYF. Written as DNA, the CDR3 is TGCGCCAGCAGATCTCTGACTAGTGGAAATCCCTACGAGCAGTACTTC.

Many counts were recorded for this clonotype. This sequence joins TRBV2 and TRBJ2-5, with D unresolved. Trimming stripped 6 bases from V and 5 bases from J, with 16 bases between. This CDR3 spans 14 amino acids. Germline V gene data show CDR1 as SNHLY and CDR2 as FYNNEI. The CDR3 here is CASSKSRFSETQYF. For the CDR3, the DNA is TGTGCCAGCAGCAAATCCCGCTTTTCGGAGACCCAGTACTTC. The whole variable domain, filled in from reference TRBV2 and TRBJ2-5, reads EPEVTQTPSHQVTQMGQEVILRCVPISNHLYFYWYRQILGQKVEFLVSFYNNEISEKSEIFDDQFSVERPDGSNFTLKIRSTKLEDSAMYFCASSKSRFSETQYFGPGTRLLVL.

This sequence joins TRBV12-3 or TRBV12-4 and TRBJ2-1, with 11 bases lining up with TRBD2. The CDR3 has 12 residues. V lost 5 bases, J lost 12 bases, and 3 bases stayed unmatched. DNA of the CDR3: TGTGCCAGCAGTACTCTAGCGGGAGGGCAGTTCTTC. Residues: CASSTLAGGQFF.

This clonotype was seen repeatedly, ten times or more. With a much larger clone just one base away, this may be a read error. The chain links TRBV15 to TRBJ2-1; 10 nucleotides match TRBD2. In germline, CDR1 is LNHNV, CDR2 YYDKDF (reference sequence). Germline trimming cut 7 bases from V and 5 bases from J; bases unmatched to any gene: 5. The CDR3 contains 14 residues. The CDR3 loop is CATKRTSGHNEQFF. The DNA of the CDR3 is TGTGCCACCAAAAGGACTAGCGGCCACAATGAGCAGTTCTTC.

About this clonotype: A junction boundary mismatches the germline segment, possibly from a read error. V usage is TRBV5-1 and J usage is TRBJ2-5, with a tentative D call TRBD2 (7 bases). This CDR3 spans 15 amino acids. Germline CDR1 and CDR2: SGHRS and YFSETQ. CDR3 amino acids: CTSNRGGPTEETQYF. The DNA of the CDR3 is TGCACCAGCAATAGGGGGGGGCCGACGGAAGAGACCCAGTACTTC.

In this sample, this clonotype turned up many times. V gene TRBV6-4 combines with J gene TRBJ2-4, with TRBD1 matching 11 bases. The CDR3 runs 14 residues. Germline V gene sequence: CDR1 MRHNA, CDR2 SNTAGT. Trimming cost V 4 bases and J 9 bases; bases outside gene matches: 5. The CDR3 DNA is TGTGCCAGCAGTGCCTCCGGGACAGGGGGCATTCAGTACTTC. Amino acids: CASSASGTGGIQYF.

V gene TRBV7-2 combines with J gene TRBJ2-7; D gene ambiguous. This CDR3 has 13 amino acids. Trimming removed 5 bases at V and 9 bases at J, with 17 bases between. Per germline, CDR1 SGHTA and CDR2 FQGNSA. Written as DNA, the CDR3 is TGTGCCAGCAGCCAAGATAATAGGTTGTTGCAGTACTTC. It is translated as CASSQDNRLLQYF.

V and J are TRBV20-1 and TRBJ2-3; D gene uncertain. The CDR3 extends over 13 amino acids. CDR1 DFQATT and CDR2 SNEGSKA come from the germline V gene (reference sequence). CDR3 in amino acids: CSPELASTDTQYF. The CDR3 DNA follows: TGCAGCCCCGAATTGGCAAGCACAGATACGCAGTATTTT.

Concerning this clonotype itself: This could be a read error, since a much larger clone is one nucleotide away. Here the CDR3 omits its conserved ending phenylalanine or tryptophan, so a read error is the likely source. The chain recombines TRBV30 with TRBJ2-1; D not certain. Looked up from germline, CDR1 is GTSNPN and CDR2 is SVGIG (reference sequence). Trimming pared 7 bases from V and 1 base from J, leaving 5 bases between. The length of the CDR3 is 11 residues. The CDR3 protein is CALRSYNEQFL. CDR3 nucleotides: TGTGCCTTAAGATCCTACAATGAGCAGTTCCTC.